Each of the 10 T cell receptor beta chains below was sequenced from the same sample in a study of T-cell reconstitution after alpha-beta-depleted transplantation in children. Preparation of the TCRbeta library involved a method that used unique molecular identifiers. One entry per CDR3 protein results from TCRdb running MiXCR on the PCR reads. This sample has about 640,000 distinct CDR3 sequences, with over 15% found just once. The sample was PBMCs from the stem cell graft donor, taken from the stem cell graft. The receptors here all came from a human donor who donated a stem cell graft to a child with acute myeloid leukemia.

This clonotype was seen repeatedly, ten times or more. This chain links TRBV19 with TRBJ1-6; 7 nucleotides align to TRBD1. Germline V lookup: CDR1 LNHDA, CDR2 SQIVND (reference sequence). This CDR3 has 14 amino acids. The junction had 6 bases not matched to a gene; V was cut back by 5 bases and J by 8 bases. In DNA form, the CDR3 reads TGTGCCAGTAGTTCGACAGGGTGGGATTCACCCCTCCACTTT. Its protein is CASSSTGWDSPLHF.

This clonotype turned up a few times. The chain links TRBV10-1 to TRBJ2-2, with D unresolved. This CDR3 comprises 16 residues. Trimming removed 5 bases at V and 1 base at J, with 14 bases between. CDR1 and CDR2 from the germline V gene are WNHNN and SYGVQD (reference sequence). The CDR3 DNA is TGCGCCAGCAGTACCCAGTCGGACCTGAACACCGGGGAGCTGTTTTTT. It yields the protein CASSTQSDLNTGELFF.

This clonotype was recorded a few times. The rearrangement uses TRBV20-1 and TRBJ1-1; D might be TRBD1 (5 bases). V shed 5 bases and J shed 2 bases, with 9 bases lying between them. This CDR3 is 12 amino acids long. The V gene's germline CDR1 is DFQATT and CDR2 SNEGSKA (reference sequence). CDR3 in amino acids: CSAHRGNTEAFF. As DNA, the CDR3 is TGCAGTGCTCACCGGGGCAACACTGAAGCTTTCTTT.

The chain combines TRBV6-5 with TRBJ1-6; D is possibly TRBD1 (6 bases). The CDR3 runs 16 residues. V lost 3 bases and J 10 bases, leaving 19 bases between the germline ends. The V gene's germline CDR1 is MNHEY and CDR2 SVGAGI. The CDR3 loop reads CASSYIAGEDESPLHF. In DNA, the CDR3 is TGTGCCAGCAGTTATATCGCAGGGGAGGATGAGTCACCCCTCCACTTT.

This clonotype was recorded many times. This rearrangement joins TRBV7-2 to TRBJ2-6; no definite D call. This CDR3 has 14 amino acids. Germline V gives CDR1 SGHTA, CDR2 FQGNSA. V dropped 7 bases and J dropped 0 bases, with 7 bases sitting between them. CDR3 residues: CASTVSSGANVLTF. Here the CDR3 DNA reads TGTGCCAGCACCGTAAGCTCTGGGGCCAACGTCCTGACTTTC.

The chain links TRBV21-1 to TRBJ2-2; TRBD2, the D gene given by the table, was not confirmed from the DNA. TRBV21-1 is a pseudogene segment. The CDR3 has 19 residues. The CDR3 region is CASSKPGLAGGEDTGELFF. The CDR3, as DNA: TGTGCCAGCAGCAAACCGGGACTAGCGGGGGGGGAGGACACCGGGGAGCTGTTTTTT.

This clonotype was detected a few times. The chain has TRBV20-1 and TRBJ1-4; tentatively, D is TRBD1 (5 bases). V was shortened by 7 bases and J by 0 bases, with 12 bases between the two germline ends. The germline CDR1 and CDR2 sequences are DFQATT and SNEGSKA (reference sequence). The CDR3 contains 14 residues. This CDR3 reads CSVRPTATNEKLFF. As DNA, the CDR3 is TGCAGTGTCCGCCCGACAGCAACTAATGAAAAACTGTTTTTT.

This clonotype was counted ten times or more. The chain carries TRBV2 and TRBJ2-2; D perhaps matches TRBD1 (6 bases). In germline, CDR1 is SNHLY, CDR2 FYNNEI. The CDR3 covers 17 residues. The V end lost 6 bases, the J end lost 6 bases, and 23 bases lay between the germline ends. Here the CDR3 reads CASSDVSHRKGAGELFF. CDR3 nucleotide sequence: TGTGCCAGCAGCGACGTATCTCACAGGAAGGGGGCCGGGGAGCTGTTTTTT.

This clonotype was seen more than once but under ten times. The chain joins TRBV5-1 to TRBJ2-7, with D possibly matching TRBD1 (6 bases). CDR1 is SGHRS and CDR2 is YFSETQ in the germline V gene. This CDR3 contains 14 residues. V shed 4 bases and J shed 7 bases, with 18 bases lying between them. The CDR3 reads CASSPRTESGEQYF. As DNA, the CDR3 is TGCGCCAGCAGCCCAAGGACAGAATCAGGGGAGCAGTACTTC.

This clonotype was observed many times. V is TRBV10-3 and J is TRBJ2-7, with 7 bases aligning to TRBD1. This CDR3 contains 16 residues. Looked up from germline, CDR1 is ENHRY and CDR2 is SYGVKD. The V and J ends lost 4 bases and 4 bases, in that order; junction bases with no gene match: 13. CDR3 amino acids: CAISGSTGTESYEQYF. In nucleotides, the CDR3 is TGTGCCATCAGTGGTTCGACGGGGACAGAATCTTACGAGCAGTACTTC.